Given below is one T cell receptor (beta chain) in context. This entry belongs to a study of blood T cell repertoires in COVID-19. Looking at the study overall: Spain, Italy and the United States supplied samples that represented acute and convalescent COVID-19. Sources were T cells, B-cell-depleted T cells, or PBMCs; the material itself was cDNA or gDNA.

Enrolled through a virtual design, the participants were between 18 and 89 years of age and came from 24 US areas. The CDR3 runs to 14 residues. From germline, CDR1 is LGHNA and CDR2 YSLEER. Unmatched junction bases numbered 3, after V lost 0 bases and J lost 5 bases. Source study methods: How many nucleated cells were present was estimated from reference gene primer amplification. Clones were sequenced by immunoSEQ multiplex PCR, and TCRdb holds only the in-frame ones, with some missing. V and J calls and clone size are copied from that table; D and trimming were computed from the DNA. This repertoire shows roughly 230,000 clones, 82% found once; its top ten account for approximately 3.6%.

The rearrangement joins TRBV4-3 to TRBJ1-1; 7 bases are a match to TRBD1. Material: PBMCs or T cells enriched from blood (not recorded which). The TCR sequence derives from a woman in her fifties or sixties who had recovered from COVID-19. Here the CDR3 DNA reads TGCGCCAGCAGCCAAGATGTCAGGGGGACTGAAGCTTTCTTT. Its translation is CASSQDVRGTEAFF.